The clone carrying this T cell receptor (beta chain) has only a few counts. This sample was included in a study of blood T cells in healthy people across ages. A second roughly 7 to 11 cycle PCR used barcoded and J-beta primers. TCRdb reanalysed the 5' RACE reads using MiXCR and keeps one entry per CDR3 protein. The sample has hundreds of thousands of distinct CDR3 sequences; approximately 25% are singletons. Germline values: CDR1 SGHTA, CDR2 FQGNSA. The V gene lost 2 bases and the J gene lost 4 bases, with 11 bases spanning the gap. The CDR3 is made up of 15 amino acids. These records were also assigned to another study, of T cells of mothers and their children. This second report adds: Each mother gave over 8.5 million TCR beta CDR3 reads; each child, roughly 3 million.

The clonotype was recovered from a boy younger than 18 in good health. The chain recombines TRBV7-2 with TRBJ1-4, with D maybe TRBD1 (5 bases). Source material: blood. This chain's CDR3 is CASSLIPRDNEKLFF. The CDR3, as DNA: TGTGCCAGCAGCTTAATCCCCAGGGATAATGAAAAACTGTTTTTT.